This TCR beta chain is drawn from a study of T cell repertoires in cytomegalovirus infection. Across the whole study: The authors relied on CMV epitopes, both recently identified HLA-C-restricted and well-studied HLA-B-restricted. A matching HLA type, together with CMV infection, was signaled by public TCR beta signatures. Study results and caveats: Predominance within the ex vivo response was attributable to HLA-C-restricted CMV-specific TCR beta clonotypes. Cumulative public TCR beta family frequency identified carriers of CMV plus the relevant HLA.

The CDR3 is 14 residues long. V was clipped by 2 bases and J by 8 bases, with 13 bases between them. The germline V gene encodes CDR1 LNHNV and CDR2 YYDKDF (reference sequence). About this clonotype: Its antigen remains unidentified.

TCRdb re-called the reads with MiXCR, one entry per CDR3 protein. Found here are about 830,000 distinct CDR3 sequences, around a third of them singletons; the top ten hold around 12%. The source was cultured CD8+ T cells from PBMCs, collected from culture after CMV antigen stimulation. The sequence was obtained from a human donor in good health (CMV status not recorded). Some clones in this sample may be carry-over from other donors' samples. The V gene is TRBV15, the J gene TRBJ2-1, with D perhaps given as TRBD1 or TRBD2 (6 bases each). CDR3 bases: TGTGCCACCAGCAGATCCGGAGGGGGTGATGAGCAGTTCTTC. This sequence encodes CATSRSGGGDEQFF.